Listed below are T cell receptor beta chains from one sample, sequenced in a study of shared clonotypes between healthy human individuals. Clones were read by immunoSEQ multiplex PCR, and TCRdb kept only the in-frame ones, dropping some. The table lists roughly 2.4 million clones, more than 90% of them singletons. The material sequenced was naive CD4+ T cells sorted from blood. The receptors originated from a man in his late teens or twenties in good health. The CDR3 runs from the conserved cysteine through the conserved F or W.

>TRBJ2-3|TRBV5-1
CASSLAPPLAGEVDTQYF
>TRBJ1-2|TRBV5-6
CASSLETGLYGYTF
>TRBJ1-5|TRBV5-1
CASSLSGAGNQPQHF
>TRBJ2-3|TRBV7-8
CASRYSTDTQYF
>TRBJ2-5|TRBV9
CASSGLRGETQYF
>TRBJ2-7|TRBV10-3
CAIRQGNYEQYF
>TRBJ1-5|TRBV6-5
CASRGSNQPQHF
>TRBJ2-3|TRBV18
CASSPTTDTQYF
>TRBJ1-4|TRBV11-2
CASSLGGTPNEKLFF
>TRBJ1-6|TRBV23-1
CASSDGREGASYNSPLHF
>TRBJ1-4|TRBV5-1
CASTPTGGIATNEKLFF
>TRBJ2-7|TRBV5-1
CASSLALSPEINEQYF
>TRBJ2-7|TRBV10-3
CAISDLVSGESYEQYF
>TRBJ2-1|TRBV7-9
CASSFKWGLAELNEQFF
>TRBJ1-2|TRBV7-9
CASRAGASGYTF
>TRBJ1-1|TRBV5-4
CASSEGDTRIDVVFF
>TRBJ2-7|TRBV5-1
CASTVGQGNLDEQYF
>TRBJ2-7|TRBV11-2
CASSSRNAGGLTEQYF
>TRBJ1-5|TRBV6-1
CASSGRENQPQHF
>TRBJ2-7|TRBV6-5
CASSQRDRGSYEQYF
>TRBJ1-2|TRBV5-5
CASSPLGGQALYGYTF
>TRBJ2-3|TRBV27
CATHPNSGTSTDTQYF
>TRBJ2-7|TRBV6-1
CASTVSHEQYF
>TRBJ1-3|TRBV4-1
CASSLQDASGNTIYF
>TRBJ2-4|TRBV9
CASSVDGNKNIQYF
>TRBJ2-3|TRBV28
CASSPPGAGAGTQYF
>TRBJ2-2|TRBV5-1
CASRSGRGNTGELFF
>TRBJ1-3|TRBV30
CAWSVRDRAGNTIYF
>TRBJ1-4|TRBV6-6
CASRRTGNEKLFF
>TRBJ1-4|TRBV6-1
CASSEKYGGKLFF
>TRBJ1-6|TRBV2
CASIPGTGKSSYNSPLHF
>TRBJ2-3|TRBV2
CASGLAGMSSTDTQYF
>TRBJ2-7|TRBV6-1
CASSRDYEQYF
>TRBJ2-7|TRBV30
CAWRSLAGIYEQYF
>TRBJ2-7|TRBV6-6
CASSSTGGTSYEQYF
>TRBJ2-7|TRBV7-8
CASSLRGLGNAYEQYF
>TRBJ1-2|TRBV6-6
CASSAKGREYGYTF
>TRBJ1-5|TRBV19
CASNPGEGSGNQPQHF
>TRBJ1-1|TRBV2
CAISGTNLEAFF
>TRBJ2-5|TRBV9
CASSVDLQETQYF
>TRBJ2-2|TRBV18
CASSRGTVNTGELFF
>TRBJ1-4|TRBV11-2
CASSLGQANEKLFF
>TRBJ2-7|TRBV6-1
CASRGTGDSYEQYF
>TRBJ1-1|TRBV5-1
CASSLGGKGIHTEAFF
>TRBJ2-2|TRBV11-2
CASSLVPGATNTGELFF
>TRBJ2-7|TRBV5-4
CASSLGGAGGSYEQYF
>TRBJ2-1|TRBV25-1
CASSESLAGFYNEQFF
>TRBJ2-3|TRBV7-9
CASSWLGHSTDTQYF
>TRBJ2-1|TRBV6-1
CIVAGAYNEQFF
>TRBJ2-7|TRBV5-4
CASSVDDTQYF
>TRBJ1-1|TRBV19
CASSTRGRGTEAFF
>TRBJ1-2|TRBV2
CASKATGAGDGYTF
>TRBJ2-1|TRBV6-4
CASSAGGPGYNEQFF
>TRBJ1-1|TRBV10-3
CAISDGVVNTEAFF